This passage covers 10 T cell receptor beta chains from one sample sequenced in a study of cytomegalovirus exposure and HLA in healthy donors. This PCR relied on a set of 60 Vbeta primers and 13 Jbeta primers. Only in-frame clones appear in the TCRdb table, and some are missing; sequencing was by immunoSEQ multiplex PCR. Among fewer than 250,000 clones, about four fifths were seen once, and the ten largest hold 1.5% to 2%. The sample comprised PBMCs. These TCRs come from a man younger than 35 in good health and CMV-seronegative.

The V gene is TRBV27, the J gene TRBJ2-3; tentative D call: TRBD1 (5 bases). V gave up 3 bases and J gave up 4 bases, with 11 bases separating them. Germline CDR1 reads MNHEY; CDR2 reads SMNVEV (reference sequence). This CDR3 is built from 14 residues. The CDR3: CASSFSRAADTQYF. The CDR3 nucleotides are TGTGCCAGCAGTTTCTCCAGGGCGGCAGATACGCAGTATTTT.

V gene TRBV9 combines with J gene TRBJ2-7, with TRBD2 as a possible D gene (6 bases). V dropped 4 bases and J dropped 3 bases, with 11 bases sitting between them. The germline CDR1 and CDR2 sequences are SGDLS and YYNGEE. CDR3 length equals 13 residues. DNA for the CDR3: TGTGCCAGCAGCCCCCTGGGGGGCTACGAGCAGTACTTC. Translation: CASSPLGGYEQYF.

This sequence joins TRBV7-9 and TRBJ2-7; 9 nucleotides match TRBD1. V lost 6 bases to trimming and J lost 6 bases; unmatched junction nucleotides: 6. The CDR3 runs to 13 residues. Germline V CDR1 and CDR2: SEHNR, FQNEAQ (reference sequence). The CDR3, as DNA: TGTGCCAGCAGTTCCGGACAGGGGAGCGAGCAGTACTTC. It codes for CASSSGQGSEQYF.

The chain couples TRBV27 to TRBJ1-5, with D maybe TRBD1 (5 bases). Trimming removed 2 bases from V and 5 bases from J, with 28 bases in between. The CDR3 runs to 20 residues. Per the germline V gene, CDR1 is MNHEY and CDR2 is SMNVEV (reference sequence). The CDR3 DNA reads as TGTGCCAGCAGTTTAGTCCCCCCCGGGACTCCTCAAAGAGGGGATCAGCCCCAGCATTTT. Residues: CASSLVPPGTPQRGDQPQHF.

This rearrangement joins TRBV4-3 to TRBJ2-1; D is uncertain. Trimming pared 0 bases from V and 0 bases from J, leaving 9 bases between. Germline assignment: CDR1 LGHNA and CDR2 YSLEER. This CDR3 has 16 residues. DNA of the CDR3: TGCGCCAGCAGCCAAGAGGTAGCTTCCTCCTACAATGAGCAGTTCTTC. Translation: CASSQEVASSYNEQFF.

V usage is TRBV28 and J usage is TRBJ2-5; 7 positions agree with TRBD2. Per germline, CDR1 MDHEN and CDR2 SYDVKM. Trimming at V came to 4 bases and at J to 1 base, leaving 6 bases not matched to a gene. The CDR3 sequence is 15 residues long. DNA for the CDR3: TGTGCCAGCAGTTCCTTAGCGGGTGCCCAAGAGACCCAGTACTTC. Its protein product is CASSSLAGAQETQYF.

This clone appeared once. CDR3 sequence reads: CASSPGWETGELFF. CDR3 coding DNA: TGTGCCAGCAGCCCAGGGTGGGAAACCGGGGAGCTGTTTTTT. V is TRBV7-3 and J is TRBJ2-2, with D perhaps TRBD1 (5 bases). The V and J ends lost 5 bases and 5 bases respectively, with 12 bases between them. CDR1 and CDR2 (germline): SGHTA, FQGTGA. The length of the CDR3 is 14 residues.

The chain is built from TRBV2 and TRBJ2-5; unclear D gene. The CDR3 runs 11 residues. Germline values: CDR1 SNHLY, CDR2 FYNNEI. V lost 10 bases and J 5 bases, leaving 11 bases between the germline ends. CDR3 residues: CATPIGETQYF. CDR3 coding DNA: TGTGCCACCCCGATCGGGGAGACCCAGTACTTC.

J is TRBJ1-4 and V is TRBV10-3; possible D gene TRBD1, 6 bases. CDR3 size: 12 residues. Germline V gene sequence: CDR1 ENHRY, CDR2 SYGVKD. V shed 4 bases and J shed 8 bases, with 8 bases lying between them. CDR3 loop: CAISADREKLFF. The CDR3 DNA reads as TGTGCCATCAGTGCGGACAGAGAAAAACTGTTTTTT.

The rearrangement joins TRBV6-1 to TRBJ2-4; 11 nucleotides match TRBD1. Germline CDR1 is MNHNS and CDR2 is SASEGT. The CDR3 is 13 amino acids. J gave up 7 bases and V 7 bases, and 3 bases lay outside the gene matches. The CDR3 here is CASTGQGANIQYF. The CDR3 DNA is TGTGCCAGCACCGGACAGGGGGCGAACATTCAGTACTTC.